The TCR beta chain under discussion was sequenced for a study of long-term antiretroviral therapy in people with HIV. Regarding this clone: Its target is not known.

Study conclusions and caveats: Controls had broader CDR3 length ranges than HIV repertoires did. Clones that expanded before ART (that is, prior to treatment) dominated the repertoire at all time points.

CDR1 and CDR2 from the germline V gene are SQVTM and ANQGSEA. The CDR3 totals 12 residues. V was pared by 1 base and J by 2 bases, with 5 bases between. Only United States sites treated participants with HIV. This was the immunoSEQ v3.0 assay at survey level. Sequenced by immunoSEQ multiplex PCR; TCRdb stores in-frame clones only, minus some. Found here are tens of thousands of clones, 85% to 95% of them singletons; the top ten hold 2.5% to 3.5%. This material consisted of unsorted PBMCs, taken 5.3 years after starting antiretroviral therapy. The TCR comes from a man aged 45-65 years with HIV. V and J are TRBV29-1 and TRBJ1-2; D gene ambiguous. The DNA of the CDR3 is TGCAGCGTTGAAGCGGGGAACTATGGCTACACCTTC. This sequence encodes CSVEAGNYGYTF.